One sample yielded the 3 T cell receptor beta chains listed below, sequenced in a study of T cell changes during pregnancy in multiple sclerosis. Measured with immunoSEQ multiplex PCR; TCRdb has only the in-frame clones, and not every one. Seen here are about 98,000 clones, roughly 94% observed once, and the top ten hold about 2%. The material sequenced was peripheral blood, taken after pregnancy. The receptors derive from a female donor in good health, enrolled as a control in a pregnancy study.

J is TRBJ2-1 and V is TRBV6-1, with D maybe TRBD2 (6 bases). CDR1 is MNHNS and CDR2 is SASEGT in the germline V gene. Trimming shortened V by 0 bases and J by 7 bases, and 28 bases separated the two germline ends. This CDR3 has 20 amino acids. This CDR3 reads CASSEALTARWDSRGNEQFF. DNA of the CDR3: TGTGCCAGCAGTGAAGCATTGACCGCACGGTGGGACTCCCGCGGGAATGAGCAGTTCTTC.

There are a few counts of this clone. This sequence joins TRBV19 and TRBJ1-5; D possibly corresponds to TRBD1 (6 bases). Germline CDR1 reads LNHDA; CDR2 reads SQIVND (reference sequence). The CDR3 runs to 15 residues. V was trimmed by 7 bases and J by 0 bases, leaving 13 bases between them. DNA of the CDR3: TGTGCCAGTAACGGGGGGGCAAGTAGCAATCAGCCCCAGCATTTT. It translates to CASNGGASSNQPQHF.

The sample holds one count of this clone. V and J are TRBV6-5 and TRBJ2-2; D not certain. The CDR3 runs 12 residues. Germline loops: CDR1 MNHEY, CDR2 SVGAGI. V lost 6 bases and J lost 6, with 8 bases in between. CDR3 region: CASSHPAGELFF. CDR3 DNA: TGTGCCAGCAGCCATCCGGCCGGGGAGCTGTTTTTT.